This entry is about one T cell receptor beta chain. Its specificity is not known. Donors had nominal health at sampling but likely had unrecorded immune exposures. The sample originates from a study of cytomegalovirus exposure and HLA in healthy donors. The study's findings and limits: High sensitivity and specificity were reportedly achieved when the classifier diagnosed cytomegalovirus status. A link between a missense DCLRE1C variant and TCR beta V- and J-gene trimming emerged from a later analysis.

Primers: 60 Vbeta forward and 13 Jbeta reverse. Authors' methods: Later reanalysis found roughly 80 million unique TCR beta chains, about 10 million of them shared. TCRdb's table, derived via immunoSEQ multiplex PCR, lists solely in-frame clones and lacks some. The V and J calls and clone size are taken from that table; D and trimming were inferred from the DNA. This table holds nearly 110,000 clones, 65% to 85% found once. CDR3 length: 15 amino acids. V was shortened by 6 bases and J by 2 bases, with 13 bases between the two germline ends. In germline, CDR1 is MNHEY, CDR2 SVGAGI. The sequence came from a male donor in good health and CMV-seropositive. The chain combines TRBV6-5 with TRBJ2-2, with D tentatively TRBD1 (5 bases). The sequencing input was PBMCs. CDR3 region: CASRKGSINTGELFF. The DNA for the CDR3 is TGTGCCAGCAGGAAGGGGTCGATTAACACCGGGGAGCTGTTTTTT.